This T cell receptor beta chain was recovered during a study of regulatory T cells in long-lasting Graves disease. As for the study in general: Antithyroid drug exposure in newly diagnosed Graves' patients had lasted under 3 months.

Study-wide results and caveats: Whereas new patients shared some 990 public clonotypes, persistent patients shared more, at 2,500 to 3,500.

Time point: newly diagnosed GD, antithyroid drugs for less than 3 months. After RNA was extracted from PBMCs, the TCR library was made from it. CDR1 SGHDN and CDR2 FVKESK come from the germline V gene. V lost 2 bases to trimming and J lost 0 bases, with 8 bases between them. The CDR3 sequence is 15 residues long. This clonotype was recorded many times. Antigen: not known. Both iRepertoire HTBI primers and Arm-PCR of CDR3 regions were used to build the TCR beta libraries. One entry per CDR3 protein, called by TCRdb with MiXCR from the multiplex PCR reads. The sample lists about 200,000 distinct CDR3 sequences, roughly 18% seen once, with 22% in the top ten.

The sample in question was peripheral blood mononuclear cells (PBMCs), obtained at new diagnosis, from a patient treated with antithyroid drugs. The chain links TRBV14 to TRBJ2-1; D is unclear. The TCR comes from a female donor with Graves disease. The CDR3 nucleotides read TGTGCCAGCAGCCAACTCGGTAGCTCCTACAATGAGCAGTTCTTC. It codes for CASSQLGSSYNEQFF.